The sequence of this T cell receptor beta chain was determined in a study of T cell repertoires in cytomegalovirus infection. Study summary: In the study, CMV epitopes included recently identified HLA-C-restricted and well-studied HLA-B-restricted ones. Indicated by public TCR beta signatures were CMV infection and matching HLA type.

The table lists this clonotype with a few counts. The antigen is not known. Germline lookup yields CDR1 LNHNV and CDR2 YYDKDF (reference sequence). The V gene end was trimmed by 0 bases and the J gene end by 3 bases; junction bases not matched to a gene: 13. The CDR3 loop spans 19 amino acids. TCRdb redid the calling of the reads with MiXCR, one entry per CDR3 protein. Of about 890,000 distinct CDR3 sequences listed, under 40% are singletons. Overall study results and limits: CMV-specific TCR beta clonotypes restricted by HLA-C dominated the ex vivo response. Accumulated public TCR beta family frequency recognized individuals carrying CMV together with the relevant HLA.

This sequence was found in a human donor in good health (CMV status not recorded). Some clones in this sample may be carry-over from other donors' samples. Source: cultured CD8+ T cells from PBMCs, taken from culture after CMV antigen stimulation. The chain carries TRBV15 and TRBJ1-1, with TRBD1 matching 10 bases. The CDR3 DNA reads TGTGCCACCAGCAGAGATATTCCGATGGCCGGGACAGGGGACACTGAAGCTTTCTTT. It yields the protein CATSRDIPMAGTGDTEAFF.